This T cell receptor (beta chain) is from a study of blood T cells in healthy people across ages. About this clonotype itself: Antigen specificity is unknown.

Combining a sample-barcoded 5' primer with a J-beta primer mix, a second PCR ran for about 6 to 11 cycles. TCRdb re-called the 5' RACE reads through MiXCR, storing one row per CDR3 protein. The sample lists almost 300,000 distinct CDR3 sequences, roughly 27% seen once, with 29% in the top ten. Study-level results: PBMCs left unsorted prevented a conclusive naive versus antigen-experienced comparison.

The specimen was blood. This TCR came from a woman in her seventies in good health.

The CDR3 region is CSADQLAITDTQYF. The CDR3 DNA reads TGCAGTGCGGACCAACTAGCGATCACAGATACGCAGTATTTT. This chain uses TRBV20-1 with TRBJ2-3; 7 nucleotides match TRBD2. The CDR3 is made up of 14 amino acids. Per the germline V gene, CDR1 is DFQATT and CDR2 is SNEGSKA (reference sequence). V was clipped by 6 bases and J by 2 bases; unmatched bases: 8.